These 19 T cell receptor beta chains share one sample of origin, sequenced in a study of blood T cell repertoires in COVID-19. Measured with immunoSEQ multiplex PCR; TCRdb has only the in-frame clones, and not every one. The sample lists 120,000 to 150,000 clones; 70% to 90% were seen once. Sequenced input: peripheral blood. The receptors stem from a human donor with acute or convalescent COVID-19. The donor label of this sample is uncertain.

The chain employs TRBV27 and TRBJ2-7; D gene uncertain. This CDR3 spans 9 amino acids. CDR1 and CDR2 from the germline V gene are MNHEY and SMNVEV (reference sequence). V gave up 7 bases and J gave up 4 bases, with 2 bases separating them. The CDR3 coding sequence is TGTGCCAGCACTTACGAGCAGTACTTC. This translates into CASTYEQYF.

This clone was recorded once. The rearrangement joins TRBV11-2 to TRBJ1-3, with no clear D. Germline values: CDR1 SGHAT, CDR2 FQNNGV. The V end was cut by 1 base, the J end by 0 bases, with 7 bases between. There are 15 residues in the CDR3. In DNA, the CDR3 is TGTGCCAGCAGCTTAGCGCAGTACTCTGGAAACACCATATATTTT. Protein product: CASSLAQYSGNTIYF.

This clone was seen just once. The chain recombines TRBV7-3 with TRBJ2-2, with 7 bases matching TRBD1. V dropped 5 bases and J dropped 0; count of bases not matched to a gene: 6. The CDR3 extends over 16 amino acids. CDR1 SGHTA and CDR2 FQGTGA come from the germline V gene. CDR3 bases: TGTGCCAGCAGCAGCACCGGGACAGCGAACACCGGGGAGCTGTTTTTT. Translation: CASSSTGTANTGELFF.

A single count supports this clone. This CDR3 is CASSFGTGGGTEAFF. CDR3 coding DNA: TGTGCCAGCAGCTTCGGGACAGGGGGGGGGACTGAAGCTTTCTTT. The chain is built from TRBV7-2 and TRBJ1-1; TRBD1 matches at 11 bases. Looked up from germline, CDR1 is SGHTA and CDR2 is FQGNSA. The J segment lost 5 bases and the V segment lost 3 bases, leaving 5 bases of the junction unmatched. The CDR3 sequence is 15 residues long.

This rearrangement joins TRBV24-1 to TRBJ2-5; 7 bases are a match to TRBD2. The CDR3 is 16 amino acids. Germline V gene data show CDR1 as KGHDR and CDR2 as SFDVKD. Trimming removed 4 bases from V and 4 bases from J; junction bases left unmatched: 11. The CDR3 protein is CATSEGGRLFGETQYF. CDR3 coding DNA: TGTGCCACCAGTGAAGGCGGGAGACTATTTGGAGAGACCCAGTACTTC.

This clone came up once. The V gene is TRBV6-6, the J gene TRBJ2-7; 7 nucleotides agree with TRBD1. Trimming removed 5 bases from V and 5 bases from J; junction bases left unmatched: 12. The CDR3 covers 15 residues. The germline CDR1 and CDR2 sequences are MNHNY and SVGAGI (reference sequence). This chain's CDR3 is CASSPTRGPDHEQYF. CDR3 nucleotide sequence: TGTGCCAGCAGTCCGACGAGGGGGCCCGATCACGAGCAGTACTTC.

The gene calls are TRBV6-5 and TRBJ1-4; D call uncertain. Germline loops: CDR1 MNHEY, CDR2 SVGAGI. Between the trimmed V and J ends, which lost 0 bases and 5 bases, there was a span of 13 bases. This CDR3 spans 16 amino acids. The CDR3 reads CASSYSPAGGNEKLFF. CDR3 DNA sequence: TGTGCCAGCAGTTACTCCCCAGCAGGAGGGAATGAAAAACTGTTTTTT.

The rearrangement joins TRBV15 to TRBJ1-5, with 8 bases fitting TRBD1. Looked up from germline, CDR1 is LNHNV and CDR2 is YYDKDF (reference sequence). Trimming at V came to 1 base and at J to 4 bases, leaving 6 bases not matched to a gene. The CDR3 spans 16 residues. This CDR3 reads CATSRGRTGRNQPQHF. As DNA, the CDR3 is TGTGCCACCAGCAGAGGTAGGACAGGGCGGAATCAGCCCCAGCATTTT.

The chain couples TRBV24-1 to TRBJ2-1, with a tentative D call TRBD1 (6 bases). V dropped 5 bases and J dropped 4 bases, with 14 bases sitting between them. Germline lookup yields CDR1 KGHDR and CDR2 SFDVKD. This CDR3 comprises 15 residues. The CDR3 bases are TGTGCCACCAGTGCTATGGCAGGGGAGTACAATGAGCAGTTCTTC. Its protein product is CATSAMAGEYNEQFF.

J is TRBJ2-1 and V is TRBV2; TRBD2 matches at 8 bases. CDR1 is SNHLY and CDR2 is FYNNEI in the germline V gene. The CDR3 spans 17 residues. The trim removed 3 bases at V and 4 bases at J, leaving 11 bases unmatched. The CDR3 is CASSDRAGPGGYNEQFF. The CDR3 coding sequence is TGTGCCAGCAGTGACCGGGCGGGACCGGGGGGGTACAATGAGCAGTTCTTC.

The V gene is TRBV7-2, the J gene TRBJ2-2; no clear D gene. Between the trimmed V and J ends, which lost 2 bases and 5 bases, there was a span of 9 bases. CDR3 length equals 14 residues. CDR1 and CDR2 (germline): SGHTA, FQGNSA. The CDR3 bases are TGTGCCAGCAGCTTATACGTCAGAACCGGGGAGCTGTTTTTT. Translation: CASSLYVRTGELFF.

The V gene is TRBV7-2, the J gene TRBJ1-5, with no clear D. The CDR3 has 15 residues. CDR1 SGHTA and CDR2 FQGNSA come from the germline V gene. The V end was cut by 7 bases, the J end by 3 bases, with 16 bases between. This CDR3 reads CASTPEVGYNQPQHF. The CDR3, as DNA: TGTGCCAGCACCCCGGAGGTGGGTTACAATCAGCCCCAGCATTTT.

This clone was observed a few times. The junction differs from germline at one of its ends, possibly a read error. CDR3 nucleotides: TGCACTACCGGGACTAGCGGGGTAGATGAGCAGTTCTTC. This gives the protein CTTGTSGVDEQFF. The V gene is TRBV5-6, the J gene TRBJ2-1, with 13 bases identical to TRBD2. Germline CDR1 reads SGHDT; CDR2 reads YYEEEE. This CDR3 is 13 amino acids long.

The CDR3 sequence is CATSDSTLETQYF. The DNA of the CDR3 is TGTGCCACCAGTGATTCGACACTAGAGACCCAGTACTTC. The chain recombines TRBV24-1 with TRBJ2-5; D uncertain. Germline V gene data show CDR1 as KGHDR and CDR2 as SFDVKD. V was clipped by 2 bases and J by 4 bases, with 7 bases between them. This CDR3 has 13 amino acids.

In this sample, this clone turned up a few times. The chain uses TRBV3-1 (or the pseudogene TRBV3-2) and TRBJ2-5, with 7 nucleotides matching TRBD2. The CDR3 extends over 16 amino acids. Trimming took 2 bases from V and 1 from J; bases not matched to a gene: 7. CDR1 is LGHDT, CDR2 YNNKEL, per germline (reference sequence). CDR3 amino acids: CASSQIPGGFQETQYF. In nucleotides, the CDR3 is TGTGCCAGCAGCCAAATCCCGGGGGGATTCCAAGAGACCCAGTACTTC.

The J gene is TRBJ1-6, the V gene TRBV28; the match to TRBD1 covers 7 bases. Germline V gene data show CDR1 as MDHEN and CDR2 as SYDVKM. The CDR3 totals 13 residues. V lost 7 bases and J lost 6; bases outside the gene matches: 3. As DNA, the CDR3 is TGTGCCAGCACGACAGGGAGTAATTCACCCCTCCACTTT. Its protein is CASTTGSNSPLHF.

The chain couples TRBV10-3 to TRBJ1-5; TRBD1 agrees at 8 bases. V dropped 9 bases and J dropped 0; count of bases not matched to a gene: 7. Germline V lookup: CDR1 ENHRY, CDR2 SYGVKD. This CDR3 comprises 15 residues. CDR3 loop: CAIGTGEYSNQPQHF. The DNA of the CDR3 is TGTGCCATTGGGACAGGCGAATATAGCAATCAGCCCCAGCATTTT.

V and J are TRBV5-1 and TRBJ2-7; 11 bases align to TRBD1. Looked up from germline, CDR1 is SGHRS and CDR2 is YFSETQ. The CDR3 has 17 amino acids. The junction had 12 bases not matched to a gene; V was cut back by 5 bases and J by 2 bases. Here the CDR3 reads CASSPTGRTGGTYEQYV. The CDR3 nucleotides read TGCGCCAGCAGTCCTACCGGTCGGACAGGGGGCACCTACGAGCAGTACGTC.

This clone was counted a few times. This rearrangement joins TRBV7-2 to TRBJ1-2, with 8 bases identical to TRBD1. CDR1 and CDR2 from the germline V gene are SGHTA and FQGNSA. CDR3 length: 14 amino acids. V lost 2 bases to trimming and J lost 5 bases; unmatched junction nucleotides: 4. The CDR3 sequence: CASSLIDRGYGYTF. The DNA for the CDR3 is TGTGCCAGCAGCTTAATTGACAGGGGATATGGCTACACCTTC.